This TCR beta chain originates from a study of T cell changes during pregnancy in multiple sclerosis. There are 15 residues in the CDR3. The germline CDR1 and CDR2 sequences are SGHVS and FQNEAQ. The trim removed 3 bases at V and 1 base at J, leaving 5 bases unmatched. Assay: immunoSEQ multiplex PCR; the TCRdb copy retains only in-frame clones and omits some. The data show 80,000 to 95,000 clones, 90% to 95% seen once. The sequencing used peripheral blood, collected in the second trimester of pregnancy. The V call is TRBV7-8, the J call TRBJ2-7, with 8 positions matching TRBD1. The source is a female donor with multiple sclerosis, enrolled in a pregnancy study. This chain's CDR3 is CASSFGQGLSYEQYF. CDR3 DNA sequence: TGTGCCAGCAGCTTTGGACAGGGCCTATCCTACGAGCAGTACTTC.